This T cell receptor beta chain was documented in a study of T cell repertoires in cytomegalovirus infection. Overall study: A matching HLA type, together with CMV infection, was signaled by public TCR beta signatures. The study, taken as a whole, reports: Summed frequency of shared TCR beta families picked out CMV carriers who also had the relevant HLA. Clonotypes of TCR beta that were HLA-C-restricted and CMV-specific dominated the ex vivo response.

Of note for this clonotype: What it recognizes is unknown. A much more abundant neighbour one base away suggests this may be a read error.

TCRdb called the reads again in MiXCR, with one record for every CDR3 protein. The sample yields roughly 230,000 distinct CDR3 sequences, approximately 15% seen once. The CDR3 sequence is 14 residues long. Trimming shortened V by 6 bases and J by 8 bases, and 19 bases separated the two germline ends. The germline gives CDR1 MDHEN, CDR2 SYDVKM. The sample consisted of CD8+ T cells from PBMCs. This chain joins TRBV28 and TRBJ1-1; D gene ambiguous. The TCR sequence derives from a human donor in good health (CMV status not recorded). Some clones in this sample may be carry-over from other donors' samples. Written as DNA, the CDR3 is TGTGCCAGCAGCGGTAACGACCTGACGATCGAAGCTTTCTTT. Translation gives CASSGNDLTIEAFF.